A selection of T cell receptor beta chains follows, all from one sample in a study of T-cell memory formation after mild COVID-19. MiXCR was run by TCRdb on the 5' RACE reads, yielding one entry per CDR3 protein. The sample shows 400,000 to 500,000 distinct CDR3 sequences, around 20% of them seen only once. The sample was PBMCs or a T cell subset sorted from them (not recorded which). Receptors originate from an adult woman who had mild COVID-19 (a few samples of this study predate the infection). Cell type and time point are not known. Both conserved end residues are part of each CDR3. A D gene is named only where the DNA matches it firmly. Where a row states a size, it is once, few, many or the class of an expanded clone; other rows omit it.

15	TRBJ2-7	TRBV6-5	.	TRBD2	TGTGCCAGCAGTGCCGGGGTAGCGGGGGGGCGCGAGCAGTACTTC	CASSAGVAGGREQYF
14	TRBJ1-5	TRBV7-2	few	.	TGTGCCAGCAGCTTAATAGATAGCAATCAGCCCCAGCATTTT	CASSLIDSNQPQHF
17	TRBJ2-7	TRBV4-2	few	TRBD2	TGTGCCAGCAGCCAAGATGGTGTGGCGGGAGGGCCTCTTAAGCAGTACTTC	CASSQDGVAGGPLKQYF
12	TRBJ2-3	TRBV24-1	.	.	TGTGCCACCAGTGACCCCGGAAATACGCAGTATTTT	CATSDPGNTQYF
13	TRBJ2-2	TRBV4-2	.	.	TGTGCCAGCAGCCAAGAGGGCGGCGGGGAGCTGTTTTTT	CASSQEGGGELFF
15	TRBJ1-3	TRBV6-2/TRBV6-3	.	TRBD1	TGTGCCAGCAGTCCGGACAGGGCATCTGGAAACACCATATATTTT	CASSPDRASGNTIYF
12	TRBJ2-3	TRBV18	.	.	TGTGCCACCCGCCCCGGCACAGATACGCAGTATTTT	CATRPGTDTQYF
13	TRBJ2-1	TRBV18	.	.	TGTGCCAGCTCACCAAACCGAGAGGGTGAGCAGTTCTTC	CASSPNREGEQFF
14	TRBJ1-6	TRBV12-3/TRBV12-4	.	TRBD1	TGTGCCAGCACCGTCGGGACAGGGAATTCACCCCTCCACTTT	CASTVGTGNSPLHF
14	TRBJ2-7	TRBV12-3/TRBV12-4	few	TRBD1	TGTGCCAGCAGGGAACAGGGGGTGGGCTACGAGCAGTACTTC	CASREQGVGYEQYF
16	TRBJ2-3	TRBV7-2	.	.	TGTGCCAGCAGCCTTGTGACAGGACTAAGCACAGATACGCAGTATTTT	CASSLVTGLSTDTQYF
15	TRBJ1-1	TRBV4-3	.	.	TGCGCCAGCAGCCAAGAGCGCAGCTCGGGGGCTGAAGCTTTCTTT	CASSQERSSGAEAFF
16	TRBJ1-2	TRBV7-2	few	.	TGTGCCAGCAGCCCCGGCGTTTGGGGGGGCGACTATGGCTACACCTTC	CASSPGVWGGDYGYTF
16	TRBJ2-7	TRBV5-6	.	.	TGTGCCAGCAGCTTCAGGGGGGGCTCAAATTCCTACGAGCAGTACTTC	CASSFRGGSNSYEQYF
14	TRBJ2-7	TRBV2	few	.	TGTGCCATCACAAGAGGGTCGGCTTCCTACGAGCAGTACTTC	CAITRGSASYEQYF
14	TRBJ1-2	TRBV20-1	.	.	TGCAGTGCTAGTAGGCGGGGGCGGTTAGGTGGCTACACCTTC	CSASRRGRLGGYTF
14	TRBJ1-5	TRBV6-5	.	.	TGTGCCACCGCCCCGGACAGCTTCAATCAGCCCCAGCATTTT	CATAPDSFNQPQHF
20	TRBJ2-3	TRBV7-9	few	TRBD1	TGTGCCAGCAGCTTAGGAAGACAGGGGACCCCGACTTATCGCACAGATACGCAGTATTTT	CASSLGRQGTPTYRTDTQYF
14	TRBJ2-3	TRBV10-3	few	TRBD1	TGTGCCATCATGGAAAGGGGGCAGGGGGATACGCAGTATTTT	CAIMERGQGDTQYF
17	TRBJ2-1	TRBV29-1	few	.	TGCAGCGTTGAAGATCTCTGGGGGAGCGTTGGCTACAATGAGCAGTTCTTC	CSVEDLWGSVGYNEQFF
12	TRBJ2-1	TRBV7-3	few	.	TGTGCCAGCAGCGGAGTGGACAATGAGCAGTTCTTC	CASSGVDNEQFF
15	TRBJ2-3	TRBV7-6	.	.	TGTGCCAGCAGCTTTGAAGCTAGCGTCACAGATACGCAGTATTTT	CASSFEASVTDTQYF